The 29 T cell receptor beta chains below were found in one sample sequenced in a study of CD8+CD57+ T cells in acquired aplastic anemia. CDR3 and TCR beta VDJ profiling relied on genomic DNA as the template. In TCRdb, the reads were re-called with MiXCR into one record per CDR3 protein. Of around 400,000 distinct CDR3 sequences in the sample, approximately 70% were seen once. Material: sorted CD4+, CD8+, or CD8+CD57+ T cells (not recorded which) from PBMCs. All receptors come from a human donor in good health, serving as a control.

In regard to this clonotype: Relative to the germline gene, one junction end is altered; a read error may explain this. CDR3 DNA sequence: TGCGCTAGCAGCCTACCACCGACAGGTGATGAAAAAGTGTTTTTT. Protein product: CASSLPPTGDEKVFF. The chain employs TRBV7-3 and TRBJ1-4; TRBD1 is a possible D gene (6 bases). Germline-derived CDR1 and CDR2 are SGHTA and FQGTGA. The CDR3 covers 15 residues.

The V gene is TRBV5-1, the J gene TRBJ1-4; a possible D gene is TRBD1 (5 bases). Germline CDR1 SGHRS, CDR2 YFSETQ. This CDR3 region has 18 residues. V lost 4 bases and J 7 bases, leaving 26 bases between the germline ends. CDR3 nucleotides: TGCGCCAGCAGCCATTCCCTCTCGGCCGGGGGTCAAGGTGAAAAACTGTTTTTT. It yields the protein CASSHSLSAGGQGEKLFF.

This chain links TRBV6-1 with TRBJ1-2; D may be TRBD1 (5 bases). The CDR3 contains 13 residues. Deletions cut 1 base from V and 8 bases from J, with 11 bases between. CDR1 MNHNS and CDR2 SASEGT come from the germline V gene. The CDR3 nucleotides read TGTGCCAGCAGTGAAGGTCCAGGGAACGGCTACACCTTC. Protein sequence: CASSEGPGNGYTF.

This clonotype occurred many times. The CDR3 nucleotides read TGTGCCAGCAGTTTCGACACTCCTTTCTCTGGGGCCAACGTCCTGACTTTC. It specifies CASSFDTPFSGANVLTF. The chain uses TRBV12-3 or TRBV12-4 and TRBJ2-6; D call uncertain. Trimming took off 3 bases at V and 0 bases at J, with 12 bases between the two ends. This CDR3 has 17 residues.

This clonotype was counted ten times or more. The J gene is TRBJ2-7, the V gene TRBV30, with D possibly TRBD1 on 6 matching bases. V was clipped by 3 bases and J by 0 bases, with 9 bases between them. Germline V gene lookup returns CDR1 GTSNPN and CDR2 SVGIG (reference sequence). The CDR3 spans 13 residues. The CDR3 DNA follows: TGTGCCTGGAGAACAGGGCCCTCCTACGAGCAGTACTTC. Its translation: CAWRTGPSYEQYF. The full variable domain, its missing parts supplied by reference TRBV30 and TRBJ2-7, is SQTIHQWPATLVQPVGSPLSLECTVEGTSNPNLYWYRQAAGRGLQLLFYSVGIGQISSEVPQNLSASRPQDRQFILSSKKLLLSDSGFYLCAWRTGPSYEQYFGPGTRLTVT.

For this clonotype: Compared with germline, one end of the junction differs, possibly owing to a read error. The rearrangement uses TRBV7-2 and TRBJ1-6; perhaps TRBD1 as D (6 bases). The CDR3 is 15 amino acids. Germline V gene data show CDR1 as SGHTA and CDR2 as FQGNSA. The CDR3 region is CASSVKGDYNSPLHF. The CDR3 DNA sequence: TGTGCCAGCAGTGTAAAGGGGGACTATAATTCGCCCCTCCACTTT. Full variable domain (missing parts from reference TRBV7-2 and TRBJ1-6): GAGVSQSPSNKVTEKGKDVELRCDPISGHTALYWYRQSLGQGLEFLIYFQGNSAPDKSGLPSDRFSAERTGGSVSTLTIQRTQQEDSAVYLCASSVKGDYNSPLHFGNGTRLTVT.

This clonotype was seen ten or more times. The chain combines TRBV7-8 with TRBJ1-4, with D hard to call. This CDR3 has 16 residues. Looked up from germline, CDR1 is SGHVS and CDR2 is FQNEAQ. The V and J ends lost 4 bases and 2 bases respectively, with 14 bases between them. The CDR3 loop is CASSSFLGRTNEKLFF. The DNA of the CDR3 is TGTGCCAGCAGCTCGTTTTTAGGACGGACTAATGAAAAACTGTTTTTT.

Details on this clonotype: At one of its ends the junction is not consistent with the germline gene, which may arise from a read error. The chain combines TRBV7-2 with TRBJ2-3; 9 nucleotides line up with TRBD1. The CDR3 sequence is 15 residues long. Germline V gene sequence: CDR1 SGHTA, CDR2 FQGNSA. DNA of the CDR3: TGCGCCAGCAGCCAAGGTGACAGGGGGAACAATGAGCAGTATTTT. Translation gives CASSQGDRGNNEQYF.

For this clonotype: Given a much more abundant clone one base away, this may be a read error. The chain carries TRBV7-9 and TRBJ2-3; D gene unclear. The CDR3 runs 14 residues. Germline CDR1 reads SEHNR; CDR2 reads FQNEAQ (reference sequence). The CDR3 loop is CASSLFLSTDTRYF. CDR3 in DNA: TGTGCCAGCAGCCTTTTCCTGAGCACAGATACGCGGTATTTT.

The chain recombines TRBV20-1 with TRBJ2-3; 8 bases match TRBD1. Per germline, CDR1 DFQATT and CDR2 SNEGSKA (reference sequence). With 6 bases clipped from V and 13 bases from J, the junction kept 12 bases outside the gene matches. CDR3 length: 12 residues. The CDR3 sequence: CSARRQGNEKYF. CDR3 DNA: TGCAGTGCCAGACGACAGGGGAATGAAAAGTATTTT.

This clonotype was seen just once. The chain recombines TRBV4-3 with TRBJ1-4; 9 nucleotides line up with TRBD1. The CDR3 totals 17 residues. The junction had 9 bases not matched to a gene; V was cut back by 0 bases and J by 7 bases. Germline CDR1 is LGHNA and CDR2 is YSLEER. This CDR3 reads CASSQETADRGGEKLFF. CDR3 sequence (DNA): TGCGCCAGCAGCCAAGAGACAGCGGACAGGGGTGGTGAAAAACTGTTTTTT.

V and J are TRBV20-1 and TRBJ2-5; D may be TRBD1 or TRBD2 (5 bases each). Per the germline V gene, CDR1 is DFQATT and CDR2 is SNEGSKA (reference sequence). The V gene lost 1 base and the J gene lost 5 bases, with 20 bases spanning the gap. This CDR3 is 16 amino acids long. CDR3 bases: TGCAGTGCTAGAGGGGGGATGGCGAGGGCAGAGGAGACCCAGTACTTC. It translates to CSARGGMARAEETQYF.

Concerning this clonotype itself: It is unclear where the CDR3 begins or ends on the DNA, so no DNA is shown, and the CDR3 is as TCRdb lists it. V and J are TRBV9 and TRBJ1-2; TRBD1 is taken as the D call from the table, unchecked against the DNA. Both ends counted, the CDR3 spans 14 residues. Germline CDR1 reads SGDLS; CDR2 reads YYNGEE. The CDR3 protein is CASSAGQPRTSGRF.

V and J are TRBV27 and TRBJ2-1; a weak D match, TRBD2 (7 bases). V lost 3 bases to trimming and J lost 10 bases, with 22 bases between them. This CDR3 spans 16 amino acids. Germline V gives CDR1 MNHEY, CDR2 SMNVEV (reference sequence). The CDR3 region has the DNA TGTGCCAGCAGTTTTGGGGGGCGGGCGTGGGAGGGGGAGCAGTTCTTC. Its translation: CASSFGGRAWEGEQFF.

This sequence joins TRBV20-1 and TRBJ2-3; 8 bases map to TRBD2. The CDR3 spans 15 residues. V lost 6 bases, J lost 1 base, and 9 bases stayed unmatched. CDR1 and CDR2 (germline): DFQATT, SNEGSKA (reference sequence). The CDR3 sequence: CSAGGGRTRTDTQYF. The CDR3 bases are TGCAGTGCGGGGGGCGGGAGGACTCGCACAGATACGCAGTATTTT.

This clonotype was recorded at least ten times. The V and J genes are TRBV6-6 and TRBJ1-5, with 9 bases identical to TRBD1. The CDR3 covers 15 residues. Trimming at V came to 2 bases and at J to 3 bases, leaving 2 bases not matched to a gene. Germline V gene sequence: CDR1 MNHNY, CDR2 SVGAGI (reference sequence). The DNA for the CDR3 is TGTGCCAGCAGTTACGGACAGGGGAACAATCAGCCCCAGCATTTT. The encoded protein is CASSYGQGNNQPQHF.

Worth noting for this clonotype: The DNA is omitted, as the CDR3 cannot be located on it reliably, and the CDR3 follows TCRdb's listing. The V and J genes are TRBV2 and TRBJ1-5. The CDR3 totals 17 residues, both ends included. Germline CDR1 reads SNHLY; CDR2 reads FYNNEI. CDR3 residues: CASSEVPSYSNQPQHFF.

Details on this clonotype: A junction boundary mismatches the germline segment, possibly from a read error. This rearrangement joins TRBV7-2 to TRBJ2-1, with D perhaps TRBD1 (5 bases). The CDR3 is made up of 15 amino acids. Germline-derived CDR1 and CDR2 are SGHTA and FQGNSA. The CDR3 protein is CASSLGRTNSPQHFF. CDR3 DNA sequence: TGTGCCAGCAGCTTAGGACGGACAAATTCACCCCAGCACTTCTTC.

J is TRBJ2-7 and V is TRBV6-1; the D gene is possibly TRBD1 (5 bases). CDR3 size: 12 residues. V was clipped by 3 bases and J by 4 bases, with 7 bases between them. Per the germline V gene, CDR1 is MNHNS and CDR2 is SASEGT. The CDR3 is CASSDRAYEQYF. As DNA, the CDR3 is TGTGCCAGCAGTGACAGGGCTTACGAGCAGTACTTC.

With respect to this clonotype: The limits of the CDR3 on the DNA are not certain, so only TCRdb's listed CDR3 is given. The V and J genes are TRBV7-2 and TRBJ2-5; the table's D call, TRBD1, has no DNA check behind it. 18 amino acids form the CDR3, both terminal residues included. CDR1 and CDR2 (germline): SGHTA, FQGNSA. The CDR3 loop is CASTGWRPSTSCQETQYF.

This clonotype appeared a single time. Relative to the germline gene, one junction end is altered; a read error may explain this. The J gene is TRBJ1-1, the V gene TRBV7-7, with 8 bases that match TRBD1. Germline-derived CDR1 and CDR2 are SSHAT and FNYEAQ (reference sequence). CDR3 length equals 14 residues. CDR3 in DNA: TGTGCTAGCAGCTCAGGGACAGGTAGCACAGATACGCAGTTT. Protein sequence: CASSSGTGSTDTQF.

In the case of this clonotype: The DNA is omitted, as the CDR3 cannot be located on it reliably, and the CDR3 follows TCRdb's listing. J is TRBJ2-7 and V is TRBV2; the table names TRBD1, a call not compared with the DNA. Ends included, the CDR3 has 15 residues. Germline V CDR1 and CDR2: SNHLY, FYNNEI. The CDR3 loop is CASTTLREKLFFGYF.

Points on this clonotype: Since no conserved phenylalanine or tryptophan closes the CDR3, a read error is the likely cause. The DNA is omitted, as the CDR3 cannot be located on it reliably, and the CDR3 follows TCRdb's listing. This sequence joins TRBV14 and TRBJ1-6. CDR1 SGHDN and CDR2 FVKESK come from the germline V gene. The CDR3 adds up to 13 amino acids, both ends counted. CDR3 residues: CASSHDRTPQVTL.

This clonotype appeared once. CDR3 coding DNA: TGTGCCAGCAGCCGGGGGGACCCTGAAGCTTTCTTT. Amino acids: CASSRGDPEAFF. V usage is TRBV3-1 and J usage is TRBJ1-1; D perhaps matches TRBD1 (5 bases). Trimming stripped 4 bases from V and 6 bases from J, with 9 bases between. This CDR3 has 12 residues. CDR1 and CDR2 from the germline V gene are LGHDT and YNNKEL (reference sequence).

The chain links TRBV20-1 to TRBJ1-2, with 9 bases that match TRBD1. CDR1 is DFQATT, CDR2 SNEGSKA, per germline (reference sequence). V lost 3 bases and J lost 3; bases outside the gene matches: 5. The CDR3 consists of 14 residues. Here the CDR3 DNA reads TGCAGTGCTAGGTGGACAGGGGCGGACTATGGCTACACCTTC. Protein: CSARWTGADYGYTF.

There are a few counts of this clonotype. The junction differs from germline at one of its ends, possibly a read error. The DNA of the CDR3 is TGTGCCATCAGTGAGTCAGCGAGCGGGGCCGGCGGCTACACCTTC. It codes for CAISESASGAGGYTF. The gene calls are TRBV6-6 and TRBJ1-2; weak D call: TRBD1 (5 bases). This CDR3 is 15 amino acids long. Germline V gene data show CDR1 as MNHNY and CDR2 as SVGAGI (reference sequence).

The V gene is TRBV29-1, the J gene TRBJ1-5; D gene ambiguous. V shed 5 bases and J shed 0 bases, with 8 bases lying between them. Germline-derived CDR1 and CDR2 are SQVTM and ANQGSEA. The CDR3 is made up of 13 amino acids. The CDR3 coding sequence is TGCAGCGTTTCGTCCGCTAGCAATCAGCCCCAGCATTTT. It codes for CSVSSASNQPQHF.

A remark on this clonotype: Since the CDR3 does not end with the conserved phenylalanine or tryptophan, this likely comes from a read error. Because the CDR3's place on the DNA is in doubt, the DNA is left out and the CDR3 is given as listed by TCRdb. The chain employs TRBV7-8 and TRBJ1-2. 13 amino acids form the CDR3, both terminal residues included. Germline CDR1 is SGHVS and CDR2 is FQNEAQ. CDR3 sequence: CASSAAASGGAGT.

Remarks on this clonotype: An end of the junction differs from the germline gene, which may be a read error. This sequence joins TRBV5-6 and TRBJ1-1; D possibly corresponds to TRBD1 (5 bases). The CDR3 totals 14 residues. In germline, CDR1 is SGHDT, CDR2 YYEEEE. CDR3 DNA: TGCGCCAGCAGCCGGCCCGGTCAGGGTCCTGAAGCTTTCTTT. Translation: CASSRPGQGPEAFF. The full variable domain, with the rest looked up from reference TRBV5-6 and TRBJ1-1, is DAGVTQSPTHLIKTRGQQVTLRCSPKSGHDTVSWYQQALGQGPQFIFQYYEEEERQRGNFPDRFSGHQFPNYSSELNVNALLLGDSALYLCASSRPGQGPEAFFGQGTRLTVV.